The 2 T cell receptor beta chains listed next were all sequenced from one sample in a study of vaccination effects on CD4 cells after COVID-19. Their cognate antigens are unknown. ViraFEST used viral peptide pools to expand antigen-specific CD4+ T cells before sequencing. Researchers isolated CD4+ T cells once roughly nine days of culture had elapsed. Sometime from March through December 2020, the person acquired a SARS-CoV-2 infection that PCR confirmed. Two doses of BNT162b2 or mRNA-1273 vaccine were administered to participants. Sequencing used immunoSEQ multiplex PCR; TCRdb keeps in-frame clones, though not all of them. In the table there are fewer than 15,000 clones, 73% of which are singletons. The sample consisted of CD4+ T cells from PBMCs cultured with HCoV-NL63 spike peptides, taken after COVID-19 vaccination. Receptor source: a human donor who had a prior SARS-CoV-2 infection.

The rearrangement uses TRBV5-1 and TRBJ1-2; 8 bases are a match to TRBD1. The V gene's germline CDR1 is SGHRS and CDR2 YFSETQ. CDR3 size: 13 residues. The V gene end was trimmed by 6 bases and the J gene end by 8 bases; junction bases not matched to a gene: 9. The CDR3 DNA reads TGCGCCAGCACCACAGGACAGGGTGAAGGCTACACCTTC. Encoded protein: CASTTGQGEGYTF.

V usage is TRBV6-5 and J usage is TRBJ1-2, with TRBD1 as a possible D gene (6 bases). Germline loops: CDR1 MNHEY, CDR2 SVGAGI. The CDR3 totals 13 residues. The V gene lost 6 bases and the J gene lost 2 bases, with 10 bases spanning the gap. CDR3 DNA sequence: TGTGCCAGCAGCAACAGGGAGAACTATGGCTACACCTTC. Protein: CASSNRENYGYTF.